This T cell receptor beta chain was recovered during a study of T cell responses to AZD1222 COVID-19 vaccine. The CDR3 has 15 amino acids. The germline CDR1 and CDR2 sequences are SGHRS and YFSETQ. J gave up 6 bases and V 2 bases, and 6 bases lay outside the gene matches. In the case of this clone: Its antigen is still unknown.

Sequenced by immunoSEQ multiplex PCR; TCRdb stores in-frame clones only, minus some. This sample has 150,000 to 200,000 clones, with around nine tenths found just once. Study-level results: Regions 160-218 and 743-854 dominated among vaccine-associated CD4 TCRs spanning spike.

This receptor was identified in an adult in good health. The sample was peripheral blood, taken on day 0 of AZD1222 vaccination. This sequence joins TRBV5-1 and TRBJ1-3, with 9 nucleotides matching TRBD1. The CDR3 sequence is CASSLGDREANTIYF. The CDR3 DNA reads TGCGCCAGCAGCTTAGGGGACAGGGAGGCAAACACCATATATTTT.